The 14 T cell receptor beta chains in this list originate from one sample, sequenced in a study of T cell repertoires in cytomegalovirus infection. No antigens are known for them. TCRdb passed the reads through MiXCR, listing each CDR3 protein once. Here the sample spans about 60,000 distinct CDR3 sequences, around 33% being singletons. Sequenced: PBMCs, sequenced either directly or after in vitro stimulation (not recorded which). These receptors were obtained from a human donor in good health (CMV status not recorded). Some clones in this sample may be carry-over from other donors' samples.

V gene TRBV19 combines with J gene TRBJ2-7, with 8 bases matching TRBD2. This CDR3 spans 14 amino acids. The germline CDR1 and CDR2 sequences are LNHDA and SQIVND (reference sequence). V trimming: 3 bases; J trimming: 3 bases; junction bases outside the gene matches: 4. The chain's CDR3 is CASSIVGTSYEQYF. The CDR3 coding sequence is TGTGCCAGTAGTATTGTTGGGACTAGCTACGAGCAGTACTTC.

V gene TRBV19 combines with J gene TRBJ2-1; possible D gene TRBD1, 7 bases. The V gene lost 1 base and the J gene lost 4 bases, with 14 bases spanning the gap. Germline CDR1 is LNHDA and CDR2 is SQIVND (reference sequence). This CDR3 has 16 amino acids. DNA of the CDR3: TGTGCCAGTAGTATAGCTGGAGGGGGACAGTACAATGAGCAGTTCTTC. This gives the protein CASSIAGGGQYNEQFF.

This clonotype has only one observation. The rearrangement joins TRBV2 to TRBJ2-1, with 8 bases that match TRBD1. The CDR3 loop spans 15 amino acids. Unmatched junction bases numbered 4, after V lost 6 bases and J lost 0 bases. Germline CDR1 is SNHLY and CDR2 is FYNNEI. The CDR3 reads CASSADRDSYNEQFF. CDR3 coding DNA: TGTGCCAGCAGCGCGGACAGGGACTCCTACAATGAGCAGTTCTTC.

This clonotype has a handful of counts. The V call is TRBV19, the J call TRBJ1-1, with TRBD1 matching 8 bases. Germline-derived CDR1 and CDR2 are LNHDA and SQIVND (reference sequence). The V gene end was trimmed by 4 bases and the J gene end by 2 bases; junction bases not matched to a gene: 12. The CDR3 loop spans 17 amino acids. The CDR3 nucleotides are TGTGCCAGTAGTACTCATCCCGGGACAGGCCTTAACACTGAAGCTTTCTTT. Its protein product is CASSTHPGTGLNTEAFF.

This clonotype was counted a few times. This rearrangement joins TRBV12-3 or TRBV12-4 to TRBJ2-7; maybe TRBD2 (7 bases). V was shortened by 2 bases and J by 6 bases, with 14 bases between the two germline ends. CDR3 length: 14 amino acids. This CDR3 reads CASSLRGGPSEQYF. The CDR3 DNA reads as TGTGCCAGCAGTTTAAGGGGGGGTCCCTCCGAGCAGTACTTC.

This chain links TRBV7-2 with TRBJ2-1; D ambiguous. This CDR3 contains 13 residues. Germline V gene data show CDR1 as SGHTA and CDR2 as FQGNSA. V was pared by 3 bases and J by 7 bases, with 10 bases between. The DNA for the CDR3 is TGTGCCAGCAGCTTCCCCAGGCTGAATGAGCAGTTCTTC. Translated: CASSFPRLNEQFF.

This chain uses TRBV11-2 with TRBJ2-3; 8 bases agree with TRBD1. J lost 2 bases, V lost 1 base, and 5 bases had no gene match. This CDR3 spans 16 amino acids. The germline gives CDR1 SGHAT, CDR2 FQNNGV. The CDR3, as DNA: TGTGCCAGCAGCTTAGGGGCAGGGGGCTCCACAGATACGCAGTATTTT. The encoded protein is CASSLGAGGSTDTQYF.

The J gene is TRBJ1-5, the V gene TRBV19; D is unclear. The V and J ends lost 4 bases and 5 bases respectively, with 6 bases between them. The germline gives CDR1 LNHDA, CDR2 SQIVND (reference sequence). The CDR3 totals 12 residues. The CDR3 region is CASSTGDQPQHF. CDR3 bases: TGTGCCAGTAGTACCGGGGATCAGCCCCAGCATTTT. Combining the CDR3 with reference TRBV19 and TRBJ1-5 gives the whole variable domain DGGITQSPKYLFRKEGQNVTLSCEQNLNHDAMYWYRQDPGQGLRLIYYSQIVNDFQKGDIAEGYSVSREKKESFPLTVTSAQKNPTAFYLCASSTGDQPQHFGDGTRLSIL.

As concerns this clonotype: An end of the junction differs from the germline gene, which may be a read error. This chain connects TRBV5-3 to TRBJ2-1; possibly TRBD2 for D (6 bases). TRBV5-3 is an ORF, and what it does is uncertain. The CDR3 sequence is 14 residues long. The CDR3 reads CASSSGVGANEQFF. CDR3 DNA: TGTGCCAGCAGCTCGGGGGTCGGGGCCAATGAGCAGTTCTTC.

V usage is TRBV7-8 and J usage is TRBJ1-5; a weak D match, TRBD1 (6 bases). The V gene lost 1 base and the J gene lost 0 bases, with 10 bases spanning the gap. Germline CDR1 reads SGHVS; CDR2 reads FQNEAQ. The CDR3 is made up of 16 amino acids. The chain's CDR3 is CASSLGGQFSNQPQHF. The CDR3 region has the DNA TGTGCCAGCAGCTTAGGCGGACAGTTTAGCAATCAGCCCCAGCATTTT.

In its sample, this clonotype was seen a few times. This rearrangement joins TRBV7-2 to TRBJ1-6; no reliable D call. Germline V lookup: CDR1 SGHTA, CDR2 FQGNSA. The CDR3 has 16 residues. The V gene lost 2 bases and the J gene lost 0 bases, with 8 bases spanning the gap. For the CDR3, the DNA is TGTGCCAGCAGCTTAAGTGTGCCCTCCTATAATTCACCCCTCCACTTT. Amino acid sequence: CASSLSVPSYNSPLHF.

The chain joins TRBV12-3 or TRBV12-4 to TRBJ2-5; D gene uncertain. Trimming stripped 3 bases from V and 4 bases from J, with 15 bases between. CDR3 length: 15 residues. As DNA, the CDR3 is TGTGCCAGCAGTTTGGGTGGGCAACGAGGAGAGACCCAGTACTTC. Residues: CASSLGGQRGETQYF.

The J gene is TRBJ1-6, the V gene TRBV2; tentatively, D is TRBD1 (6 bases). V lost 4 bases and J 8 bases, leaving 9 bases between the germline ends. The germline V gene encodes CDR1 SNHLY and CDR2 FYNNEI. The CDR3 consists of 13 residues. The CDR3 sequence: CASSADSHSPLHF. The CDR3 DNA follows: TGTGCCAGCAGTGCGGACAGCCATTCACCCCTCCACTTT. Using reference TRBV2 and TRBJ1-6 for the parts outside the CDR3, the full variable domain is EPEVTQTPSHQVTQMGQEVILRCVPISNHLYFYWYRQILGQKVEFLVSFYNNEISEKSEIFDDQFSVERPDGSNFTLKIRSTKLEDSAMYFCASSADSHSPLHFGNGTRLTVT.

The chain links TRBV29-1 to TRBJ1-1; D is undetermined. Germline V gene data show CDR1 as SQVTM and CDR2 as ANQGSEA. With 6 bases removed from V and 0 bases from J, the gap between germline ends came to 20 bases. CDR3 length equals 16 residues. CDR3 sequence (DNA): TGCAGCGTGAAAACCCGCTATCGGGAAATGAACACTGAAGCTTTCTTT. Encoded protein: CSVKTRYREMNTEAFF.